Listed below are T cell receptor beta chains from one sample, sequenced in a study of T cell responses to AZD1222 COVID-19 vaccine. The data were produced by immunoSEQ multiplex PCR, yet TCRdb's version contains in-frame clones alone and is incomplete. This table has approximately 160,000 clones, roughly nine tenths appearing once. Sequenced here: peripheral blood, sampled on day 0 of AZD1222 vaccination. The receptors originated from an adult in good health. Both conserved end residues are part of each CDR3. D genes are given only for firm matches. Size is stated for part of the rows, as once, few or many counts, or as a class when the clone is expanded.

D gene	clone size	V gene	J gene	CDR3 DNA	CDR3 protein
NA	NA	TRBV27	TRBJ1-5	TGTGCCAGCAGTTTAAATGGAGGGAGATTGGGTCAGCCCCAGCATTTT	CASSLNGGRLGQPQHF
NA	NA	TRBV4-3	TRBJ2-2	TGCGCCAGCAGCCAAGGGGGTAGGGGCGGGGAGCTGTTTTTT	CASSQGGRGGELFF
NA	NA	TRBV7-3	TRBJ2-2	TGTGCCAGCAGCCCTCTAGGAATAAAGGGCCAGGAGGAGCTGTTTTTT	CASSPLGIKGQEELFF
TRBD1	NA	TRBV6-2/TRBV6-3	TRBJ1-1	TGTGCCAGCAGTTATACAGGGGTAACTGAAGCTTTCTTT	CASSYTGVTEAFF
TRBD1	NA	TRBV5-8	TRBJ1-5	TGTGCCAGCAGTCTGGGACAGGGAGGGTCAAATAGCAATCAGCCCCAGCATTTT	CASSLGQGGSNSNQPQHF
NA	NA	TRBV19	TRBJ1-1	TGTGCCAGTAGTATAATAGGGGGGAACACTGAAGCTTTCTTT	CASSIIGGNTEAFF
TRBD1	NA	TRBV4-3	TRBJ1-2	TGCGCCAGCAGCCAGGGGGGACAGGCCTCAGGCTATGGCTACACCTTC	CASSQGGQASGYGYTF
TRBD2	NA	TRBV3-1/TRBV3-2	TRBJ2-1	TGTGCCAGCAGCCAAGTAGCGGGGATGGATGAGCAGTTCTTC	CASSQVAGMDEQFF
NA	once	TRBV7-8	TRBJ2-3	TGTGCCAGCAGCTTAGATGACACTAGTCCCCACACAGATACGCAGTATTTT	CASSLDDTSPHTDTQYF
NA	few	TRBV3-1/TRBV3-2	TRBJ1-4	TGTGCCAGCAGCCCCCCGGGCCTGGACGAAAAACTGTTTTTT	CASSPPGLDEKLFF
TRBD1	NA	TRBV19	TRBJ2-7	TGTGCCAGTAGTACGACCGGGACAGGGGCCTACGAGCAGTACTTC	CASSTTGTGAYEQYF
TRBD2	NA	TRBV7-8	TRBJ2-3	TGTGCCAGCAGCCAGAATCTAGCGGGCGTCACAGATACGCAGTATTTT	CASSQNLAGVTDTQYF
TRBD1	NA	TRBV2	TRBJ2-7	TGTGCCAGTGGACAGGGGTCCGGTGAGCAGTACTTC	CASGQGSGEQYF
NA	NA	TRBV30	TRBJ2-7	TGTGCCTGGAGACCCCAAGCGAAGGAGCAGTACTTC	CAWRPQAKEQYF
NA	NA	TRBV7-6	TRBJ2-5	TGTGCCAGCAGCTTAGGGGGGAGGTTTACAGAGACCCAGTACTTC	CASSLGGRFTETQYF
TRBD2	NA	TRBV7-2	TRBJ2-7	TGTGCCAGCAGCCAGACTAGCGGGGCCCTCGGCGAGCAGTACTTC	CASSQTSGALGEQYF
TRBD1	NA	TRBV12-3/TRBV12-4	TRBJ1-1	TGTGCCAGCACCAGGGGGGGGAGTGCTGAAGCTTTCTTT	CASTRGGSAEAFF
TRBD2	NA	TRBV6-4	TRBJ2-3	TGTGCCAGCAGTGACTCGAGCGGGGGGGGCACAGATACGCAGTATTTT	CASSDSSGGGTDTQYF
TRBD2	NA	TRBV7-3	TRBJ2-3	TGTGCCAGCAGCCGGACTAGCGGGGGTCCGCAGTATTTT	CASSRTSGGPQYF
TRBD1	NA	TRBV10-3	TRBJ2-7	TGTGCCATCAGTGCTGGACAGGGAATACCCTACGAGCAGTACTTC	CAISAGQGIPYEQYF
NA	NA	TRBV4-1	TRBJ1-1	TGCGCCAGCAGCCAACACCCCGGACGGGTTCCTGAAGCTTTCTTT	CASSQHPGRVPEAFF
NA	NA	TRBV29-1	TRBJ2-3	TGCAGCGTACAAGTAGGGGGCACAGATACGCAGTATTTT	CSVQVGGTDTQYF
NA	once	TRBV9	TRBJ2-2	TGTGCCAGCGGGGCTGAACTCGGGGAGCTGTTTTTT	CASGAELGELFF
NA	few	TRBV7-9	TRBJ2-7	TGTGCCAGCAGCTTGGTGAGCTCCTACGAGCAGTACTTC	CASSLVSSYEQYF
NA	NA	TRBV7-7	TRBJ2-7	TGTGCTAGCAGCTCCACCCTCACGTCCGGCGAGCAGTACTTC	CASSSTLTSGEQYF
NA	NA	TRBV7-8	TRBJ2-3	TGTGCCAGCAGCTTAAGTGGGGCTCCAGATACGCAGTATTTT	CASSLSGAPDTQYF
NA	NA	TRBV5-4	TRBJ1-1	TGTGCCAGCAGCCCGCCGACAGGAGAGAACACTGAAGCTTTCTTT	CASSPPTGENTEAFF
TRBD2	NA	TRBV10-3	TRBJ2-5	TGTGCCATCAGTCCCAGGAGCGGGACCCAAGAGACCCAGTACTTC	CAISPRSGTQETQYF
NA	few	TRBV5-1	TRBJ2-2	TGCGCCAGCAGCCCACCGCTAGCGGGGGAGCTGTTTTTT	CASSPPLAGELFF
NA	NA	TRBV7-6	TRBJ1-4	TGTGCCAGCAGCTTACGAGGGGTCACAGGACTTAATGAAAAACTGTTTTTT	CASSLRGVTGLNEKLFF
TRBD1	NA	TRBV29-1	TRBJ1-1	TGCAGCGGGACCCGGGACAGCACACCTGAAGCTTTCTTT	CSGTRDSTPEAFF
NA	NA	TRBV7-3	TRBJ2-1	TGTGCCAGCAGCTTAGCGGGGGCGACCTCAGGAGAGCAGTTCTTC	CASSLAGATSGEQFF
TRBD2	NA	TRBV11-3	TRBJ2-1	TGTGCCAGCAGCTTAGCGGGGGGGGAACATGAGCAGTTCTTC	CASSLAGGEHEQFF
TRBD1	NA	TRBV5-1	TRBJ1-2	TGCGCCAGCAGCTTGGGGACAGGGGCGTCGGAGTATGGCTACACCTTC	CASSLGTGASEYGYTF
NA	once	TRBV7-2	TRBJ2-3	TGTGCCAGCAGCTTAGTAGGCAGCACAGATACGCAGTATTTT	CASSLVGSTDTQYF
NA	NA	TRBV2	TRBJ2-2	TGTGCCAGCAGTAATCAGGGGGGCACCGGGGAGCTGTTTTTT	CASSNQGGTGELFF
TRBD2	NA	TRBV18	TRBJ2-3	TGTGCCAGCTCACGGGGTTCTAGCGGTAGCACAGATACGCAGTATTTT	CASSRGSSGSTDTQYF
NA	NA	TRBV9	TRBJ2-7	TGTGCCAGCAGCCTTGGACTGCTGCCCACCTACGAGCAGTACTTC	CASSLGLLPTYEQYF
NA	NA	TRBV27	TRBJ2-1	TGTGCCAGCATATCCCCCCGGCAGGGCGCCTACAATGAGCAGTTCTTC	CASISPRQGAYNEQFF
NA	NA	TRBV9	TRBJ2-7	TGTGCCAGCAGCGTGGACTGGGTTTCCTACGAGCAGTACTTC	CASSVDWVSYEQYF
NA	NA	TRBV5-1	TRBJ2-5	TGCGCCAGCAGCTGGAACGGGGAGCAAGAGACCCAGTACTTC	CASSWNGEQETQYF
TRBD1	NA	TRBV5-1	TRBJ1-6	TGCGCCAGCAGCTTGGAAGGGACAGACTCACCCCTCCACTTT	CASSLEGTDSPLHF
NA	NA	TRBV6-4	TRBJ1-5	TGTGCCAGCAGTGACTCGAGGATTAGCGGCACGAGCAATCAGCCCCAGCATTTT	CASSDSRISGTSNQPQHF
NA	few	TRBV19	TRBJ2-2	TGTGCCAGTAGTCCGGCCTCCCGGGGGCGGGAGCTGTTTTTT	CASSPASRGRELFF
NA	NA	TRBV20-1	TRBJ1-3	TGCAGTGGCCAGTCTGGAAACACCATATATTTT	CSGQSGNTIYF
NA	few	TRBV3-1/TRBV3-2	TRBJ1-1	TGTGCCAGCAGCCAAGCCCAAGGCGCTTTCTTT	CASSQAQGAFF
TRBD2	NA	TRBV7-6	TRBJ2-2	TGTGCCAGCAGCTTTGGGCGGGGGGGCCCCACCGGGGAGCTGTTTTTT	CASSFGRGGPTGELFF
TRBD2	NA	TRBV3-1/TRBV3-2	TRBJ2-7	TGTGCCAGCCGTTCGGGGGGAAATCCCTACGAGCAGTACTTC	CASRSGGNPYEQYF
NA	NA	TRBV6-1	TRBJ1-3	TGTGCCAGCAGTGAAGCCCGGACGGGTGGAAACACCATATATTTT	CASSEARTGGNTIYF
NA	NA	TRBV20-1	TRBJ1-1	TGCAGTGCTAGTAACAGGAACACTGAAGCTTTCTTT	CSASNRNTEAFF
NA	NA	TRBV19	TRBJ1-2	TGTGCCAGTAGTACGGACCACAGGGAGGGCTACACCTTC	CASSTDHREGYTF
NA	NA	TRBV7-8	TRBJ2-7	TGTGCCAGCACCCAGACAGGGAGGCTCGGCGAGCAGTACTTC	CASTQTGRLGEQYF
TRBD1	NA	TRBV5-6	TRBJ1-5	TGTGCCAGCACCCAACAGGGGAGGTTGGGTCAGCCCCAGCATTTT	CASTQQGRLGQPQHF
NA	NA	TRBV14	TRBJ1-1	TGTGCCAGCAGCCAAGGATGGAACACTGAAGCTTTCTTT	CASSQGWNTEAFF
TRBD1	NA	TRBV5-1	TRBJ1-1	TGCGCCAGCAGCGGCCGGGCGACAGGGGATTTAACTGAAGCTTTCTTT	CASSGRATGDLTEAFF